A single sample gave rise to the 32 T cell receptor beta chains below, sequenced in a study of memory CD4+ T cells and cytomegalovirus serostatus. Sequencing was performed with immunoSEQ multiplex PCR; in TCRdb, only in-frame clones are kept and a portion is missing. The data hold tens of thousands of clones, with 82% observed a single time. The sort gate was single viable CD3+CD4+CD8-CD45RO+ cells for memory CD4+ T cells. The sample consisted of memory CD4+ T cells from blood. These receptors originate from an adult in good health and CMV-seronegative.

This chain joins TRBV4-1 and TRBJ2-7; D could derive from TRBD1 or TRBD2 (5 bases each). This CDR3 contains 15 residues. Germline loops: CDR1 MGHRA, CDR2 YSYEKL. V lost 1 base and J lost 4, with 14 bases in between. The DNA for the CDR3 is TGCGCCAGCAGCCAAGGGGACGGTGTCGGGTACGAGCAGTACTTC. Its protein is CASSQGDGVGYEQYF.

The chain joins TRBV10-2 to TRBJ2-7; the D is unclear. The germline V gene has CDR1 WSHSY and CDR2 SAAADI. The V end was cut by 8 bases, the J end by 0 bases, with 14 bases between. The CDR3 runs to 14 residues. As DNA, the CDR3 is TGCGCCAGCGGGCAGCCCACCCTCTCCTACGAGCAGTACTTC. Translating gives CASGQPTLSYEQYF.

The V call is TRBV6-1, the J call TRBJ1-5; D perhaps matches TRBD1 (6 bases). CDR1 and CDR2 (germline): MNHNS, SASEGT. Between the trimmed V and J ends, which lost 7 bases and 1 base, there was a span of 11 bases. This CDR3 has 14 residues. CDR3 region: CASTGQISNQPQHF. CDR3 coding DNA: TGTGCCAGCACCGGACAGATCAGCAATCAGCCCCAGCATTTT.

The chain couples TRBV18 to TRBJ1-5; D gene unclear. There are 14 residues in the CDR3. With 2 bases removed from V and 0 bases from J, the gap between germline ends came to 5 bases. CDR1 KGHSH and CDR2 LQKENI come from the germline V gene. CDR3 DNA sequence: TGTGCCAGCTCACCAGTTGATAGCAATCAGCCCCAGCATTTT. Translating it yields CASSPVDSNQPQHF.

This clone was detected a few times. The CDR3 DNA follows: TGCGCCAGCAGCTTGACCCCACAGGGCGAAGGTGAAAAACTGTTTTTT. Translating it yields CASSLTPQGEGEKLFF. The chain has TRBV5-1 and TRBJ1-4; maybe TRBD1 (6 bases). The CDR3 runs to 16 residues. The germline V and J ends were trimmed by 1 base and 7 bases, with 17 bases remaining between them. Per germline, CDR1 SGHRS and CDR2 YFSETQ.

The chain joins TRBV11-3 to TRBJ2-5; D may be TRBD1 (6 bases). The CDR3 length is 13 residues. Trimming left V 1 base short and J 7 bases short, with 10 bases between. From germline, CDR1 is SGHNT and CDR2 YENEEA. The CDR3 reads CASSLGVRGTQYF. The CDR3, as DNA: TGTGCCAGCAGCTTAGGGGTCAGGGGGACCCAGTACTTC.

The chain joins TRBV10-2 to TRBJ2-7; D could derive from TRBD1 or TRBD2 (5 bases each). The V end lost 2 bases, the J end lost 12 bases, and 14 bases lay between the germline ends. The CDR3 has 12 residues. CDR1 is WSHSY and CDR2 is SAAADI in the germline V gene. The CDR3 loop reads CASSESLGETYF. The CDR3 coding sequence is TGCGCCAGCAGTGAGAGTCTGGGGGAGACGTACTTC.

The V and J genes are TRBV12-5 and TRBJ2-3; 7 nucleotides match TRBD2. Germline values: CDR1 LGHNT, CDR2 FRNRAP. The V gene end was trimmed by 4 bases and the J gene end by 4 bases; junction bases not matched to a gene: 5. CDR3 length: 14 amino acids. In DNA form, the CDR3 reads TGTGCTAGTGGTTCGTGGGGGGGGGCAGATACGCAGTATTTT. Residues: CASGSWGGADTQYF.

Sample share makes this clone medium-sized. The chain has TRBV5-4 and TRBJ2-3; the D gene is possibly TRBD2 (6 bases). The germline V and J ends were trimmed by 3 bases and 0 bases, with 11 bases remaining between them. The germline V gene has CDR1 SGHNT and CDR2 YYREEE (reference sequence). The CDR3 is made up of 15 amino acids. The CDR3 DNA reads as TGTGCCAGCAGCTCCGTCCGGGGGAGCACAGATACGCAGTATTTT. Translation: CASSSVRGSTDTQYF.

The rearrangement links TRBV6-5 to TRBJ1-1, with D unresolved. Looked up from germline, CDR1 is MNHEY and CDR2 is SVGAGI. The CDR3 loop spans 15 amino acids. Between the trimmed V and J ends, which lost 4 bases and 1 base, there was a span of 13 bases. The CDR3 nucleotides are TGTGCCAGCAGTTTTCTGGGTTGGGAGAACACTGAAGCTTTCTTT. It is translated as CASSFLGWENTEAFF.

This clone has a handful of counts. The chain employs TRBV14 and TRBJ1-1; no clear D gene. The germline V gene encodes CDR1 SGHDN and CDR2 FVKESK. This CDR3 has 13 residues. V lost 3 bases and J 2 bases, leaving 7 bases between the germline ends. CDR3 protein: CASSHGLNTEAFF. DNA of the CDR3: TGTGCCAGCAGCCACGGGTTAAACACTGAAGCTTTCTTT. The full variable domain, in which reference TRBV14 and TRBJ1-1 provide the parts outside the CDR3, is EAGVTQFPSHSVIEKGQTVTLRCDPISGHDNLYWYRRVMGKEIKFLLHFVKESKQDESGMPNNRFLAERTGGTYSTLKVQPAELEDSGVYFCASSHGLNTEAFFGQGTRLTVV.

V usage is TRBV7-9 and J usage is TRBJ1-4; the match to TRBD1 covers 8 bases. CDR1 and CDR2 (germline): SEHNR, FQNEAQ (reference sequence). The CDR3 loop spans 14 amino acids. V shed 5 bases and J 6 bases; nucleotides not matched to a gene: 5. As DNA, the CDR3 is TGTGCCAGCAGCACCGGACAGGGCCATGAAAAACTGTTTTTT. As protein: CASSTGQGHEKLFF.

The rearrangement joins TRBV28 to TRBJ2-7; 7 bases align to TRBD1. The trim removed 5 bases at V and 1 base at J, leaving 11 bases unmatched. CDR3 length: 16 amino acids. Germline V lookup: CDR1 MDHEN, CDR2 SYDVKM. CDR3 loop: CASSLRQGTVSYEQYF. For the CDR3, the DNA is TGTGCCAGCAGTCTTCGACAGGGAACCGTGTCCTACGAGCAGTACTTC.

This clone is deemed medium-sized. The chain joins TRBV7-9 to TRBJ1-4; 10 bases are shared with TRBD1. V lost 6 bases, J lost 7 bases, and 5 bases stayed unmatched. Looked up from germline, CDR1 is SEHNR and CDR2 is FQNEAQ (reference sequence). There are 14 residues in the CDR3. CDR3 nucleotides: TGTGCCAGCAGGCACCGGGACAGGGGTGAAAAACTGTTTTTT. Protein sequence: CASRHRDRGEKLFF.

V gene TRBV5-1 combines with J gene TRBJ2-7, with D unresolved. The V gene's germline CDR1 is SGHRS and CDR2 YFSETQ. Trimming took off 4 bases at V and 3 bases at J, with 14 bases between the two ends. The CDR3 has 14 amino acids. In DNA form, the CDR3 reads TGCGCCAGCAGCCCGACCCCCAGAAACTACGAGCAGTACTTC. Its translation is CASSPTPRNYEQYF.

CDR3 residues: CASSPDVGLAREQYF. The DNA of the CDR3 is TGTGCCAGCAGCCCCGATGTGGGACTAGCAAGGGAGCAGTACTTC. This chain joins TRBV7-2 and TRBJ2-7; TRBD2 matches 9 bases. The CDR3 is 15 amino acids. The ends lost 5 bases at V and 7 bases at J; junction bases unmatched: 12. The germline V gene encodes CDR1 SGHTA and CDR2 FQGNSA.

CDR3 in DNA: TGTGCCAGCAGCCGGACAGGGTCTGGCTACACCTTC. It translates to CASSRTGSGYTF. The chain couples TRBV5-4 to TRBJ1-2; 8 positions agree with TRBD1. Germline V gene data show CDR1 as SGHNT and CDR2 as YYREEE (reference sequence). This CDR3 spans 12 amino acids. The V segment lost 4 bases and the J segment 7 bases; nucleotides outside the gene matches: 3.

This chain joins TRBV6-5 and TRBJ2-7, with TRBD1 identical over 7 bases. The J segment lost 2 bases and the V segment lost 5 bases, leaving 6 bases of the junction unmatched. Germline CDR1 and CDR2: MNHEY and SVGAGI. The CDR3 loop spans 14 amino acids. DNA for the CDR3: TGTGCCAGCAGTGGCTGGGACAGAACCTACGAGCAGTACTTC. Encoded protein: CASSGWDRTYEQYF.

The chain has TRBV30 and TRBJ2-7; TRBD1 matches at 8 bases. J was trimmed by 2 bases and V by 4 bases; bases with no gene match: 10. CDR3 length equals 15 residues. CDR1 is GTSNPN and CDR2 is SVGIG in the germline V gene (reference sequence). CDR3 region: CAWKAPTGATYEQYF. CDR3 DNA sequence: TGTGCCTGGAAAGCCCCGACAGGGGCGACCTACGAGCAGTACTTC.

The rearrangement joins TRBV28 to TRBJ1-2; 8 nucleotides line up with TRBD1. Germline loops: CDR1 MDHEN, CDR2 SYDVKM. V lost 6 bases to trimming and J lost 4 bases; unmatched junction nucleotides: 10. This CDR3 region has 15 residues. The chain's CDR3 is CASSPTGVNLYGYTF. The CDR3 DNA reads TGTGCCAGCAGCCCGACAGGGGTGAACCTCTATGGCTACACCTTC.

The chain employs TRBV10-3 and TRBJ2-3, with D unclear. This CDR3 is built from 14 residues. Trimming removed 2 bases at V and 1 base at J, with 7 bases between. Per germline, CDR1 ENHRY and CDR2 SYGVKD. The CDR3 reads CAISEDTGTDTQYF. CDR3 nucleotides: TGTGCCATCAGTGAGGACACGGGCACAGATACGCAGTATTTT.

The chain uses TRBV29-1 and TRBJ2-7; TRBD2 matches 7 bases. Germline V lookup: CDR1 SQVTM, CDR2 ANQGSEA. CDR3 size: 13 residues. The trim removed 1 base at V and 3 bases at J, leaving 3 bases unmatched. For the CDR3, the DNA is TGCAGCGTTGAAGGCGGGAGTGGCTACGAGCAGTACTTC. Protein product: CSVEGGSGYEQYF.

The chain joins TRBV7-8 to TRBJ2-7, with 14 bases fitting TRBD2. The CDR3 is made up of 15 amino acids. From germline, CDR1 is SGHVS and CDR2 FQNEAQ. J lost 4 bases, V lost 5 bases, and 4 bases had no gene match. Here the CDR3 reads CASSEGLAGAYEQYF. The DNA for the CDR3 is TGTGCCAGCAGCGAGGGACTAGCGGGAGCATACGAGCAGTACTTC.

The CDR3 bases are TGTGCCAGCAGCTTCGACAGCTACGAGCAGTACTTC. Amino acids: CASSFDSYEQYF. This sequence joins TRBV5-4 and TRBJ2-7; D is perhaps TRBD1 (5 bases). The CDR3 consists of 12 residues. Trimming cost V 2 bases and J 3 bases, with 6 bases left between them. Germline CDR1 SGHNT, CDR2 YYREEE (reference sequence).

The genes are TRBV18 and TRBJ1-6; 7 nucleotides agree with TRBD1. The germline V gene encodes CDR1 KGHSH and CDR2 LQKENI. Germline trimming cut 3 bases from V and 0 bases from J; bases unmatched to any gene: 2. This CDR3 spans 16 amino acids. CDR3: CASSPGQSSYNSPLHF. CDR3 DNA sequence: TGTGCCAGCTCACCGGGACAGAGCTCCTATAATTCACCCCTCCACTTT.

The chain has TRBV18 and TRBJ2-5; D gene ambiguous. From germline, CDR1 is KGHSH and CDR2 LQKENI. This CDR3 is built from 12 residues. V was cut by 4 bases and J by 3 bases, with 6 bases left in between. CDR3 in DNA: TGTGCCAGCTCACGTAGGGAAGAGACCCAGTACTTC. This codes for CASSRREETQYF.

The rearrangement links TRBV19 to TRBJ1-1, with D possibly being TRBD1 (5 bases). The germline V and J ends were trimmed by 3 bases and 4 bases, with 15 bases remaining between them. CDR1 LNHDA and CDR2 SQIVND come from the germline V gene (reference sequence). The CDR3 extends over 15 amino acids. CDR3 sequence (DNA): TGTGCCAGTAGTATCGGGGCAGTCGGAGTCACTGAAGCTTTCTTT. Protein sequence: CASSIGAVGVTEAFF.

This chain uses TRBV7-8 with TRBJ2-7, with TRBD1 matching 10 bases. Losses at the gene ends were 3 bases for V and 1 base for J; bases not matched to a gene: 3. This CDR3 comprises 15 residues. Germline V gives CDR1 SGHVS, CDR2 FQNEAQ. CDR3: CASSFGTGVSYEQYF. CDR3 DNA: TGTGCCAGCAGCTTCGGGACAGGGGTATCCTACGAGCAGTACTTC.

V and J are TRBV6-6 and TRBJ1-6, with 9 bases fitting TRBD1. The V gene's germline CDR1 is MNHNY and CDR2 SVGAGI (reference sequence). The CDR3 totals 14 residues. V shed 8 bases, J shed 10 bases, and the junction held 9 bases outside the gene matches. In DNA, the CDR3 is TGTGCCAGCCTCCCACAGGGGGCTAACTCACCCCTCCACTTT. Its protein is CASLPQGANSPLHF.

This chain uses TRBV6-1 with TRBJ1-2; no firm D call. The CDR3 is 15 residues long. CDR1 and CDR2 from the germline V gene are MNHNS and SASEGT. V shed 5 bases and J shed 4 bases, with 17 bases lying between them. The CDR3 DNA reads as TGTGCCAGCAGTTCTCGGGAGGCGACGGGCTATGGCTACACCTTC. This sequence encodes CASSSREATGYGYTF.

The rearrangement joins TRBV5-1 to TRBJ1-6; a possible D gene is TRBD1 (5 bases). CDR1 and CDR2 from the germline V gene are SGHRS and YFSETQ. The CDR3 runs to 17 residues. V lost 4 bases and J 5 bases, leaving 19 bases between the germline ends. CDR3 coding DNA: TGCGCCAGCAGCCGAAGGAAGGGGTTTTCGGATAATTCACCCCTCCACTTT. This translates into CASSRRKGFSDNSPLHF.

The chain carries TRBV19 and TRBJ1-5, with a tentative D call TRBD1 (5 bases). V was shortened by 10 bases and J by 3 bases, with 19 bases between the two germline ends. Germline V lookup: CDR1 LNHDA, CDR2 SQIVND (reference sequence). This CDR3 contains 15 residues. The CDR3 sequence is CATRRVGEANQPQHF. In DNA, the CDR3 is TGTGCCACCCGACGGGTGGGGGAGGCCAATCAGCCCCAGCATTTT.